Listed below are T cell receptor beta chains from one sample, sequenced in a study of shared clonotypes between healthy human individuals. The repertoire was sequenced with immunoSEQ multiplex PCR; TCRdb's copy has only in-frame clones and lacks some. The sample has roughly 490,000 clones, 65% to 80% seen once. Source material: PBMCs. These receptors all come from a woman between 35 and 50 years old in good health. Some clones in this sample may be carry-over from other donors' samples. The CDR3 runs from the conserved cysteine through the conserved F or W. D genes are given only for firm matches. Clone size is not always given. Where it is, it says once, few, many or a class for expanded clones.

CDR3 length	clone size	D gene	V gene	J gene	CDR3 protein	CDR3 DNA
14	NA	NA	TRBV11-2	TRBJ2-7	CASSLTRYSYEQYF	TGTGCCAGCAGCTTAACTAGATACTCCTACGAGCAGTACTTC
14	NA	NA	TRBV5-1	TRBJ2-7	CASSLAGAAYEQYF	TGCGCCAGCAGCTTGGCAGGGGCAGCATACGAGCAGTACTTC
14	NA	NA	TRBV6-6	TRBJ2-5	CASSSPTSRETQYF	TGTGCCAGCAGTTCGCCGACTAGTCGCGAGACCCAGTACTTC
14	NA	NA	TRBV5-6	TRBJ2-2	CASSLNFLGGELFF	TGTGCCAGCAGCTTGAACTTCCTCGGAGGGGAGCTGTTTTTT
15	once	TRBD1	TRBV6-1	TRBJ1-4	CASSVTGKRGEKLFF	TGTGCCAGCAGCGTGACAGGGAAGAGGGGCGAAAAACTGTTTTTT
13	NA	NA	TRBV19	TRBJ2-1	CASRTRQYNEQFF	TGTGCCAGTAGGACCCGGCAATACAATGAGCAGTTCTTC
14	NA	NA	TRBV7-9	TRBJ2-1	CASNPRTENNEQFF	TGTGCCAGCAACCCAAGGACAGAAAACAATGAGCAGTTCTTC
16	NA	NA	TRBV5-5	TRBJ2-5	CASSFNSLSGVETQYF	TGTGCCAGCAGCTTTAATAGTTTGTCGGGGGTCGAGACCCAGTACTTC
15	few	TRBD1	TRBV11-2	TRBJ1-1	CASSSDSGGGTEAFF	TGTGCCAGCAGCTCCGACTCAGGGGGAGGAACTGAAGCTTTCTTT
14	NA	NA	TRBV18	TRBJ1-5	CASSPGVVDQPQHF	TGTGCCAGCTCACCTGGGGTGGTCGATCAGCCCCAGCATTTT
15	NA	TRBD2	TRBV7-2	TRBJ2-2	CASSSGLPNTGELFF	TGTGCCAGCAGCTCGGGACTACCGAACACCGGGGAGCTGTTTTTT
13	NA	NA	TRBV30	TRBJ1-2	CAWRQDRPEGYTF	TGTGCCTGGAGACAAGACAGGCCTGAGGGCTACACCTTC
17	once	TRBD2	TRBV7-8	TRBJ2-1	CASSLLKLAGGPNEQFF	TGTGCCAGCAGCTTACTAAAACTAGCGGGAGGGCCGAATGAGCAGTTCTTC
12	NA	NA	TRBV5-4	TRBJ2-1	CASSKTGYEQFF	TGTGCCAGCAGCAAAACAGGGTATGAGCAGTTCTTC
15	NA	TRBD1	TRBV9	TRBJ2-7	CASSGEGQGRSEQYF	TGTGCCAGCAGCGGAGAAGGACAGGGAAGGAGCGAGCAGTACTTC
16	NA	TRBD2	TRBV7-3	TRBJ2-7	CASSLTGTSGSSEQYF	TGTGCCAGCAGCTTAACCGGGACTAGCGGGAGCAGCGAGCAGTACTTC
17	once	NA	TRBV10-3	TRBJ2-2	CAISESQGLLNTGELFF	TGTGCCATCAGTGAGTCACAGGGACTATTGAACACCGGGGAGCTGTTTTTT
15	NA	TRBD1	TRBV30	TRBJ2-1	CAWSEGTGAYNEQFF	TGTGCCTGGAGCGAAGGGACAGGGGCCTACAATGAGCAGTTCTTC
13	NA	NA	TRBV27	TRBJ1-6	CASSWGGSSPLHF	TGTGCCAGCAGTTGGGGGGGAAGTTCACCCCTCCACTTT
15	NA	NA	TRBV4-2	TRBJ2-7	CASSQESGHSYEQYF	TGTGCCAGCAGCCAAGAGAGCGGGCACTCCTACGAGCAGTACTTC
15	NA	NA	TRBV19	TRBJ1-2	CASSKVTGRHYGYTF	TGTGCCAGTAGTAAGGTCACAGGGAGGCACTATGGCTACACCTTC
15	NA	NA	TRBV18	TRBJ2-7	CASSPGGAGTYEQYF	TGTGCCAGCTCACCAGGGGGCGCGGGGACCTACGAGCAGTACTTC
15	NA	TRBD1	TRBV28	TRBJ2-5	CASSTPGQGRETQYF	TGTGCCAGCAGCACTCCGGGACAGGGGAGAGAGACCCAGTACTTC
15	NA	NA	TRBV25-1	TRBJ2-2	CASRVNNANTGELFF	TGTGCCAGCAGGGTTAATAATGCGAACACCGGGGAGCTGTTTTTT
16	once	TRBD2	TRBV7-2	TRBJ2-7	CASSGREVSGRREQYF	TGTGCCAGCAGCGGCCGTGAGGTTAGCGGGAGGCGCGAGCAGTACTTC
15	NA	NA	TRBV7-2	TRBJ1-4	CASSLVMATNEKLFF	TGTGCCAGCAGCTTAGTTATGGCAACTAATGAAAAACTGTTTTTT
13	NA	NA	TRBV11-1	TRBJ2-1	CASSFVQGGEQFF	TGTGCCAGCAGCTTTGTTCAGGGGGGTGAGCAGTTCTTC
13	few	TRBD1	TRBV2	TRBJ2-5	CASSRDRQETQYF	TGTGCCAGCAGTCGGGACAGACAAGAGACCCAGTACTTC
15	few	TRBD2	TRBV5-1	TRBJ2-1	CASSLLAGSYNEQFF	TGCGCCAGCAGCTTGCTAGCGGGAAGTTACAATGAGCAGTTCTTC